This T cell receptor (beta chain) was sequenced for a study of T cell changes during pregnancy in multiple sclerosis. Sequenced by immunoSEQ multiplex PCR; TCRdb stores in-frame clones only, minus some. The top ten hold around 0.79% of the sample, which has approximately 99,000 clones, 75% to 95% seen once. This CDR3 contains 13 residues. V dropped 4 bases and J dropped 1 base, with 8 bases sitting between them. Germline V lookup: CDR1 LGHNA, CDR2 YSLEER. V is TRBV4-3 and J is TRBJ2-7, with D unresolved. Sequences were derived from peripheral blood, sampled in the second trimester of pregnancy. The TCR originated in a female donor in good health, enrolled as a control in a pregnancy study. The chain's CDR3 is CASSRVGSYEQYF. The CDR3 DNA is TGCGCCAGCAGCCGCGTCGGTTCCTACGAGCAGTACTTC.